The present entry profiles one TCR beta chain with its context. In the original workflow: Estimates of nucleated cell counts were drawn from the amplification of reference gene primers. Here immunoSEQ multiplex PCR was the method, and the copy in TCRdb shows in-frame clones only, minus some. From that table come the V and J calls and clone size; the DNA was used to work out D and trimming. The sample lists tens of thousands of clones; approximately 91% were seen once. Germline CDR1 SGHTA, CDR2 FQGTGA. V lost 2 bases and J lost 9; bases outside the gene matches: 12. The CDR3 is 16 residues long. This sample stems from a study of blood T cell repertoires in COVID-19. On the study more broadly: The United States, Italy and Spain provided the acute and convalescent COVID-19 samples. Nucleic acid was either cDNA or gDNA, and it came from T cells, B-cell-depleted T cells, or PBMCs.

This chain joins TRBV7-3 and TRBJ2-1, with 8 bases lining up with TRBD2. Sequences were obtained from peripheral blood. The receptor was isolated from a man in his sixties or seventies with active COVID-19. The CDR3 DNA reads TGTGCCAGCAGCTTATACGGGGCGGGAGGTGGTACTGAGCAGTTCTTC. Translating gives CASSLYGAGGGTEQFF.